What follows describes a single T cell receptor beta chain. The CDR3 contains 12 residues. Germline-derived CDR1 and CDR2 are MNHEY and SVGAGI. After removal of 6 bases from V and 6 bases from J, the junction contained 5 bases not matched to a gene. The data originate from a study of blood T cell repertoires in COVID-19. Study-level background: Samples representing acute and convalescent COVID-19 were sourced from the United States, Italy and Spain.

Methods used by the authors: It was from reference gene primer amplification that nucleated cell counts were estimated. Profiled with immunoSEQ multiplex PCR; TCRdb holds only in-frame clones, not every one. The V and J calls and clone size were taken over from that table, and D and trimming were inferred from the DNA. This sample has about 45,000 clones, with 80% to 90% found just once. The V and J genes are TRBV6-5 and TRBJ2-7, with TRBD1 identical over 7 bases. The specimen sequenced was peripheral blood. This receptor was identified in a human donor in a cohort sampled during active COVID-19. The CDR3 DNA is TGTGCCAGCAGCCGGGGACAGCTCGAGCAGTACTTC. This sequence encodes CASSRGQLEQYF.